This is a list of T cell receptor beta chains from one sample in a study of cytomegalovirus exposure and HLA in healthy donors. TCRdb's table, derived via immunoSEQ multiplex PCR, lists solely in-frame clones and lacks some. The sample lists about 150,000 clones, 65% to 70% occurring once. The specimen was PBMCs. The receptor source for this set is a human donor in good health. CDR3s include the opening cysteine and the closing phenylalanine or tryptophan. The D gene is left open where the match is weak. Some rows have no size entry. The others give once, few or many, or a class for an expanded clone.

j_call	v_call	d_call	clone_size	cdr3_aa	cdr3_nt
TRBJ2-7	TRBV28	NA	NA	CASSLFRHRAYEQYF	TGTGCCAGCAGTTTATTTCGTCATCGAGCCTACGAGCAGTACTTC
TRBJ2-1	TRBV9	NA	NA	CASSVGSSYNEQFF	TGTGCCAGCAGCGTCGGGAGCTCCTACAATGAGCAGTTCTTC
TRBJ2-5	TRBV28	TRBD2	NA	CASSSSMQLGLAGGETQYF	TGTGCCAGCAGTTCCTCGATGCAACTGGGACTAGCGGGAGGAGAGACCCAGTACTTC
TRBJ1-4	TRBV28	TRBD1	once	CASSLPQGAGEKLFF	TGTGCCAGCAGTCTCCCACAGGGGGCTGGTGAAAAACTGTTTTTT
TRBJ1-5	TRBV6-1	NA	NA	CASSEARGINSNQPQHF	TGTGCCAGCAGTGAGGCCAGGGGAATTAACAGCAATCAGCCCCAGCATTTT
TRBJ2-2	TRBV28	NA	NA	CASSSLDRTNTGELFF	TGTGCCAGCAGCTCCCTCGACAGGACGAACACCGGGGAGCTGTTTTTT
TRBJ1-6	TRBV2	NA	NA	CASSDGGASYNSPLHF	TGTGCCAGCAGTGATGGAGGGGCCTCCTATAATTCACCCCTCCACTTT
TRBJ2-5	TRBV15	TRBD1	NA	CATSRTGKETQYF	TGTGCCACCAGCAGGACAGGGAAGGAGACCCAGTACTTC
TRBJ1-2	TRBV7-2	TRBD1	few	CASSFTGDGYGYTF	TGTGCCAGCAGCTTTACAGGGGATGGGTATGGCTACACCTTC
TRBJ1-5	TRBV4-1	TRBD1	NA	CASSQVAGRTGGSQPQHF	TGCGCCAGCAGCCAAGTGGCTGGTCGGACAGGGGGCAGTCAGCCCCAGCATTTT
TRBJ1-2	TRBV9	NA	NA	CASSPGGRDPSNYGYTF	TGTGCCAGCAGCCCGGGGGGCAGGGACCCCTCTAACTATGGCTACACCTTC
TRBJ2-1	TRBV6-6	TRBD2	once	CASSTVAGVTYNEQFF	TGTGCCAGCAGTACGGTAGCGGGAGTAACCTACAATGAGCAGTTCTTC
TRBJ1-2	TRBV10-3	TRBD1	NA	CAISESRDRASGYTF	TGTGCCATCAGTGAGTCGAGAGACAGGGCTAGCGGCTACACCTTC
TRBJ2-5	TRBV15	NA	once	CATSRGTGASETQYF	TGTGCCACCAGCAGAGGAACCGGAGCGTCGGAGACCCAGTACTTC
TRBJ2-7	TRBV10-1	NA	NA	CASSDPPGGEQYF	TGCGCCAGCAGTGACCCGCCGGGTGGCGAGCAGTACTTC
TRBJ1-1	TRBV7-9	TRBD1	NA	CASTPFTGGNIEAFF	TGTGCCAGCACCCCTTTTACAGGGGGCAACATTGAAGCTTTCTTT
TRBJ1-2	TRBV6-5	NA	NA	CATRGGGDGGYTF	TGTGCCACCAGGGGCGGGGGAGACGGTGGCTACACCTTC
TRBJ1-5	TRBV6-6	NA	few	CASIPGGNQPQHF	TGTGCCAGCATCCCCGGGGGAAATCAGCCCCAGCATTTT
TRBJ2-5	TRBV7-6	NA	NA	CASSLAAKQETQYF	TGTGCCAGCAGCTTAGCAGCTAAACAAGAGACCCAGTACTTC